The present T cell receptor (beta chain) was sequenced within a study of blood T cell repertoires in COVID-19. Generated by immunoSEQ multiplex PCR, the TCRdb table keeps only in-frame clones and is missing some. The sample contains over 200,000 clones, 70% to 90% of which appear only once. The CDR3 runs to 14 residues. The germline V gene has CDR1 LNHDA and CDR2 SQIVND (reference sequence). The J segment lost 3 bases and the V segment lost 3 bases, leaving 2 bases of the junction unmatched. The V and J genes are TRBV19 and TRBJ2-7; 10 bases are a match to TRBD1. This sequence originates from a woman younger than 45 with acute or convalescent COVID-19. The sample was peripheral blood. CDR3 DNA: TGTGCCAGTAGTATTGGACAGGGGGTCTACGAGCAGTACTTC. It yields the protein CASSIGQGVYEQYF.